One sample yielded the 6 T cell receptor beta chains listed below, sequenced in a study of blood T cell repertoires in COVID-19. Assay: immunoSEQ multiplex PCR; the TCRdb copy retains only in-frame clones and omits some. The sample holds about 170,000 clones, about 83% seen once. The material sequenced was PBMCs or T cells enriched from blood (not recorded which). Receptors were obtained from a woman aged 50 to 65 in a cohort exposed to, infected with or recovered from COVID-19 (not recorded which).

The rearrangement links TRBV28 to TRBJ2-5; D uncertain. Looked up from germline, CDR1 is MDHEN and CDR2 is SYDVKM. The CDR3 runs 14 residues. With 6 bases removed from V and 4 bases from J, the gap between germline ends came to 15 bases. CDR3 bases: TGTGCCAGCAGGAAAGCTGGCAGGATAGAGACCCAGTACTTC. It translates to CASRKAGRIETQYF.

The chain carries TRBV29-1 and TRBJ1-3; TRBD1 might be the D (5 bases). Trimming took 6 bases from V and 0 from J, leaving 12 bases between them. The CDR3 extends over 14 amino acids. Germline CDR1 is SQVTM and CDR2 is ANQGSEA. CDR3 sequence reads: CSVMTAFSGNTIYF. The CDR3 bases are TGCAGCGTCATGACAGCCTTCTCTGGAAACACCATATATTTT. Full variable domain (rest looked up from reference TRBV29-1 and TRBJ1-3): SAVISQKPSRDICQRGTSLTIQCQVDSQVTMMFWYRQQPGQSLTLIATANQGSEATYESGFVIDKFPISRPNLTFSTLTVSNMSPEDSSIYLCSVMTAFSGNTIYFGEGSWLTVV.

This clone was detected only once. The chain employs TRBV4-1 and TRBJ2-7, with D uncertain. The V gene's germline CDR1 is MGHRA and CDR2 YSYEKL. V shed 0 bases and J shed 0 bases, with 9 bases lying between them. CDR3 length: 15 residues. The CDR3 DNA follows: TGCGCCAGCAGCCAAGATCGTGGCACCTCCTACGAGCAGTACTTC. Amino acid sequence: CASSQDRGTSYEQYF.

This chain uses TRBV7-9 with TRBJ2-3; TRBD1 agrees at 7 bases. Germline V gives CDR1 SEHNR, CDR2 FQNEAQ (reference sequence). V trimming: 2 bases; J trimming: 0 bases; junction bases outside the gene matches: 11. The CDR3 length is 18 residues. As DNA, the CDR3 is TGTGCCAGCAGCTTAAACCGACAGACAGGGATTAGCACAGATACGCAGTATTTT. Translated, it gives CASSLNRQTGISTDTQYF.

The V gene is TRBV2, the J gene TRBJ1-4, with TRBD1 as a possible D gene (5 bases). The CDR3 contains 15 residues. Germline CDR1 is SNHLY and CDR2 is FYNNEI. The V and J ends lost 0 bases and 7 bases respectively, with 12 bases between them. The CDR3: CASSEAGPGGEKLFF. The DNA of the CDR3 is TGTGCCAGCAGTGAAGCGGGGCCAGGTGGTGAAAAACTGTTTTTT.

Notes on this clone: Germline and junction disagree at one end, which may indicate a read error. The gene calls are TRBV5-8 and TRBJ2-1; 12 bases align to TRBD2. This CDR3 region has 13 residues. Germline lookup yields CDR1 SGHTS and CDR2 YDEGEE. DNA of the CDR3: TGTGCCACTTACCGACTAGCGGGAGAGGGCTGGGTCTTC. Protein product: CATYRLAGEGWVF.